The present T cell receptor beta chain was sequenced within a study of early T cells in non-severe SARS-CoV-2 infection. Study in general: Whole-blood bulk RNA, unsorted, was sequenced, and chains were unpaired.

Whole-study findings and limits: Private and CD4 specificities were missed by VDJdb matching, skewed to anti-spike CD8.

V lost 7 bases to trimming and J lost 6 bases, with 12 bases between them. Looked up from germline, CDR1 is ENHRY and CDR2 is SYGVKD. CDR3 length equals 12 residues. Attached unique molecular identifiers marked individual cDNA molecules. A single record per CDR3 protein comes from TCRdb applying MiXCR to the 5' RACE reads. Altogether tens of thousands of distinct CDR3 sequences are present, around 13% being singletons, with the ten largest covering 4% to 5%. This clonotype was counted many times. Its antigen is as yet unknown. The rearrangement joins TRBV10-3 to TRBJ1-2, with D possibly being TRBD1 (5 bases). Sequenced input: whole blood. This clonotype was sampled from an adult who was a healthcare worker with PCR-confirmed SARS-CoV-2 infection or an uninfected control (not recorded which). CDR3 amino acids: CAITGVDHGYTF. The CDR3 DNA reads as TGTGCCATCACGGGGGTCGACCATGGCTACACCTTC.